This TCR beta chain emerged from a study of cytomegalovirus exposure and HLA in healthy donors. Study-wide findings and caveats: Associated with HLA alleles at 0.05 false discovery rate in a later analysis were around 15,000 TCR beta sequences. Later analysis demonstrated an association between a missense DCLRE1C variant and TCR beta V- and J-gene trimming.

This clone was seen a few times. The antigen remains undetermined. The junction shows a germline mismatch at one end, possibly a read error. In the PCR, 60 Vbeta and 13 Jbeta primers were used. Sequencing used immunoSEQ multiplex PCR; TCRdb keeps in-frame clones, though not all of them. The sample lists 70,000 to 95,000 clones; about 77% were seen once. This CDR3 contains 11 residues. Germline V gives CDR1 MNHNS, CDR2 SASEGT. The specimen was PBMCs. The rearrangement uses TRBV6-1 and TRBJ2-4; possible D gene TRBD2, 6 bases. This sequence originates from a man between 45 and 60 years old in good health and CMV-seronegative. The CDR3 DNA is TGTGCCAGCAGAGGGACTTCCGTCCCAATATTC. It encodes CASRGTSVPIF.